The 12 T cell receptor beta chains below were found in one sample sequenced in a study of blood T cell repertoires in COVID-19. The protocol was immunoSEQ multiplex PCR, while the TCRdb copy is restricted to in-frame clones and leaves out a portion. The repertoire consists of around 100,000 clones, with about 92% occurring once and the leading ten covering approximately 7%. Sequenced material: peripheral blood. All receptors come from a man between 18 and 29 years old with COVID-19, enrolled during active disease.

The CDR3 DNA sequence: TGCAGCGTTGAAACGGGATTTGAGACCCAGTACTTC. Protein sequence: CSVETGFETQYF. The chain couples TRBV29-1 to TRBJ2-5, with D perhaps matching TRBD2 (5 bases). The ends were cut back, 2 bases at V and 5 bases at J, with 9 bases in the middle. Germline CDR1 and CDR2: SQVTM and ANQGSEA. This CDR3 contains 12 residues.

This clone was observed once. The rearrangement uses TRBV27 and TRBJ1-1, with 7 bases matching TRBD1. The V segment lost 8 bases and the J segment 1 base; nucleotides outside the gene matches: 4. The CDR3 totals 13 residues. CDR1 is MNHEY, CDR2 SMNVEV, per germline (reference sequence). DNA for the CDR3: TGTGCCAGCGGGAGGACAGGGAACACTGAAGCTTTCTTT. It yields the protein CASGRTGNTEAFF.

This sequence joins TRBV4-3 and TRBJ2-3; TRBD1 agrees at 8 bases. With 1 base clipped from V and 0 bases from J, the junction kept 6 bases outside the gene matches. Germline V lookup: CDR1 LGHNA, CDR2 YSLEER. The CDR3 length is 17 residues. CDR3 protein: CASSQAGTGLSTDTQYF. CDR3 coding DNA: TGCGCCAGCAGCCAAGCCGGGACAGGCCTAAGCACAGATACGCAGTATTTT.

The V call is TRBV7-6, the J call TRBJ2-3, with unresolved D. Germline V gene lookup returns CDR1 SGHVS and CDR2 FNYEAQ. The CDR3 covers 14 residues. Trimming took 5 bases from V and 0 from J, leaving 9 bases between them. The CDR3 spells CASSPLESTDTQYF. The CDR3 coding sequence is TGTGCCAGCAGCCCCCTCGAGAGCACAGATACGCAGTATTTT.

About this clone: At one end, the junction sequence differs from germline, possibly due to a read error. This chain uses TRBV3-1 (or the pseudogene TRBV3-2) with TRBJ2-7; 11 bases map to TRBD1. Looked up from germline, CDR1 is LGHDT and CDR2 is YNNKEL (reference sequence). The CDR3 is 10 residues long. CDR3 nucleotides: TGTGCCAGCATCCCGGGACAGGGGGATTTC. As protein: CASIPGQGDF.

The V and J genes are TRBV6-5 and TRBJ1-2; D ambiguous. Germline CDR1 reads MNHEY; CDR2 reads SVGAGI. The CDR3 has 12 residues. V lost 8 bases and J 5 bases, leaving 12 bases between the germline ends. DNA of the CDR3: TGTGCCAGCGGGTCAGGATCGTATGGCTACACCTTC. As protein: CASGSGSYGYTF.

The genes are TRBV12-3 or TRBV12-4 and TRBJ1-2; D might be TRBD1 (6 bases). V lost 3 bases and J 10 bases, leaving 9 bases between the germline ends. The CDR3 extends over 11 amino acids. This CDR3 reads CASSFGGPYTF. CDR3 sequence (DNA): TGTGCCAGCAGTTTCGGGGGGCCCTACACCTTC.

V and J are TRBV27 and TRBJ2-1; 7 nucleotides match TRBD2. This CDR3 has 13 residues. Germline V CDR1 and CDR2: MNHEY, SMNVEV (reference sequence). Trimming took 2 bases from V and 6 from J; bases not matched to a gene: 1. The CDR3 sequence: CASSLGTTNEQFF. CDR3 DNA sequence: TGTGCCAGCAGTTTAGGGACTACCAATGAGCAGTTCTTC.

The chain recombines TRBV13 with TRBJ1-4, with 8 bases lining up with TRBD1. Trimming removed 0 bases from V and 8 bases from J; junction bases left unmatched: 11. Germline-derived CDR1 and CDR2 are PRHDT and FYEKMQ (reference sequence). The CDR3 loop spans 17 amino acids. Written as DNA, the CDR3 is TGTGCCAGCAGCTTAGGCCAATCGGACAGGGCGGGCGAAAAACTGTTTTTT. This translates into CASSLGQSDRAGEKLFF. Variable domain in full (rest from reference TRBV13 and TRBJ1-4): AAGVIQSPRHLIKEKRETATLKCYPIPRHDTVYWYQQGPGQDPQFLISFYEKMQSDKGSIPDRFSAQQFSDYHSELNMSSLELGDSALYFCASSLGQSDRAGEKLFFGSGTQLSVL.

The chain recombines TRBV7-3 with TRBJ2-2; the match to TRBD2 covers 7 bases. The CDR3 has 15 residues. Germline V CDR1 and CDR2: SGHTA, FQGTGA. V shed 2 bases and J 5 bases; nucleotides not matched to a gene: 5. The CDR3 loop is CASSLGGRDTGELFF. The DNA for the CDR3 is TGTGCCAGCAGCTTAGGCGGGAGAGATACCGGGGAGCTGTTTTTT.

The chain employs TRBV2 and TRBJ2-7, with a tentative D call TRBD1 (6 bases). CDR1 and CDR2 from the germline V gene are SNHLY and FYNNEI. The length of the CDR3 is 16 residues. Trimming left V 5 bases short and J 3 bases short, with 20 bases between. The CDR3 loop is CASSTGPPSFGYEQYF. DNA for the CDR3: TGTGCCAGCAGTACAGGGCCCCCTAGCTTCGGCTACGAGCAGTACTTC.

The genes are TRBV19 and TRBJ2-7; D might be TRBD1 (6 bases). CDR3 length: 14 amino acids. Per the germline V gene, CDR1 is LNHDA and CDR2 is SQIVND (reference sequence). Trimming removed 1 base from V and 3 bases from J, with 10 bases in between. In DNA, the CDR3 is TGTGCCAGTAGTATAGCCGCAGGGGACTACGAGCAGTACTTC. It specifies CASSIAAGDYEQYF.